This T cell receptor beta chain was recovered during a study of OX40 agonist ivuxolimab in advanced cancers. Background on the study: Melanoma, hepatocellular carcinoma, head and neck or renal cell cancer occurred in dose-escalation patients.

This CDR3 is 14 amino acids long. Trimming left V 6 bases short and J 5 bases short, with 11 bases between. Germline V lookup: CDR1 MNHEY, CDR2 SMNVEV (reference sequence). This clone was observed a single time. Antigen unknown. Sequencing used immunoSEQ multiplex PCR; TCRdb keeps in-frame clones, though not all of them. The sample has more than 65,000 clones; around 89% are singletons. Whole-study findings and limits: Some patients without response likewise showed low normalized clonal expansion. Dose levels from 0.1 to 3.0 mg/kg saw CD4+ and CD8+ blood T cells expand clonally by week 6. Near-lowest levels of clonal expansion characterized partial responders at 0.1-3.0 mg/kg.

The chain couples TRBV27 to TRBJ1-6; TRBD1 might be the D (6 bases). The sequencing here drew on CD4+ or CD8+ T cells sorted from blood, taken in a trial of the OX40 agonist ivuxolimab. The clonotype comes from an adult with an advanced solid tumor such as melanoma, head and neck, liver or kidney cancer. The CDR3 sequence: CASSRQANNSPLHF. In DNA, the CDR3 is TGTGCCAGCAGCCGACAGGCGAATAATTCACCCCTCCACTTT.